This TCR beta chain was observed in a study of cytomegalovirus exposure and HLA in healthy donors. This CDR3 comprises 14 residues. V gave up 1 base and J gave up 2 bases, with 9 bases separating them. Germline V gene lookup returns CDR1 SGHVS and CDR2 FNYEAQ. The PCR was carried out with 60 Vbeta primers and 13 Jbeta primers. Clones were sequenced by immunoSEQ multiplex PCR, and TCRdb holds only the in-frame ones, with some missing. The top ten clones hold around 2% of a sample with about 89,000 clones, around 72% of them seen once. Sequencing used PBMCs. The genes are TRBV7-6 and TRBJ2-7; D may be TRBD2 (5 bases). This clonotype was sampled from a male donor in good health and CMV-seronegative. The CDR3 DNA sequence: TGTGCCAGCAGCTTAGTTGCTAGCCCCTACGAGCAGTACTTC. Residues: CASSLVASPYEQYF.